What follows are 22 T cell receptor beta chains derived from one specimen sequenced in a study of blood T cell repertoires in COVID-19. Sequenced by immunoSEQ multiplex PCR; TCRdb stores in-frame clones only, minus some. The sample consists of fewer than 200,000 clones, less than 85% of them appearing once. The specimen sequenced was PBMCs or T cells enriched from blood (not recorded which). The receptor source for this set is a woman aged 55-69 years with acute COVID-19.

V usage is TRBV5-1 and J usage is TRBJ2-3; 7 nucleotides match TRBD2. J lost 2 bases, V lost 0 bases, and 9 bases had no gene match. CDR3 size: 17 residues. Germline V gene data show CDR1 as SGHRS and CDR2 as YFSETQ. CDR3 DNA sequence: TGCGCCAGCAGCTTGGAGCCCCCTAGCGGATTCACAGATACGCAGTATTTT. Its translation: CASSLEPPSGFTDTQYF.

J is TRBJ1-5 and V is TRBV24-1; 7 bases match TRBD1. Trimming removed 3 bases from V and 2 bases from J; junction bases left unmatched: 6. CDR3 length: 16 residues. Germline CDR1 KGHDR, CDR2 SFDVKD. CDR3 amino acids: CATSDQVTGGNQPQHF. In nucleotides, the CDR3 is TGTGCCACCAGTGATCAGGTAACAGGGGGCAATCAGCCCCAGCATTTT.

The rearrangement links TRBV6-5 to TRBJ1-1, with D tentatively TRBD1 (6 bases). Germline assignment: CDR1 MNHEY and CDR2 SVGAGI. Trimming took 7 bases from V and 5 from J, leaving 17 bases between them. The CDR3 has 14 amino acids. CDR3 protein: CASNIFRDTTEAFF. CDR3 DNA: TGTGCCAGCAATATCTTCCGGGACACGACTGAAGCTTTCTTT.

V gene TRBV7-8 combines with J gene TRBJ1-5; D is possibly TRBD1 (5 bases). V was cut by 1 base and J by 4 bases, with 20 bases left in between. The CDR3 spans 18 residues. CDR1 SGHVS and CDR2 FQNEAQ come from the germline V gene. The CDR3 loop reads CASSLVAGGGPLNQPQHF. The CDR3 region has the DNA TGTGCCAGCAGCTTAGTAGCGGGGGGGGGTCCTTTAAATCAGCCCCAGCATTTT.

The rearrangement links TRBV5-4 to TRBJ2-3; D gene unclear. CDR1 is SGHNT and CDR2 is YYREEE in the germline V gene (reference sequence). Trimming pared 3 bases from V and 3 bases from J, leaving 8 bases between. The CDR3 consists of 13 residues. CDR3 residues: CASSSPGTDTQYF. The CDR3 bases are TGTGCCAGCAGCTCGCCAGGAACAGATACGCAGTATTTT.

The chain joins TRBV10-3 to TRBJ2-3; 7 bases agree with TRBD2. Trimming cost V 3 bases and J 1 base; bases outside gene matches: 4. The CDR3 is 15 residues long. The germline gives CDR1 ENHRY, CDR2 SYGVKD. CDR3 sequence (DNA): TGTGCCATCAGTGAAGGGCTAGCGGGCACAGATACGCAGTATTTT. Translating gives CAISEGLAGTDTQYF.

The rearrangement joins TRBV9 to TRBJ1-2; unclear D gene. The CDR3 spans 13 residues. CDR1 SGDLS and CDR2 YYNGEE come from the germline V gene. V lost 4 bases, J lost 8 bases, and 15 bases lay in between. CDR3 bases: TGTGCCAGCAGCCCTGCTATGGCGGAAGGCTACACCTTC. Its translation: CASSPAMAEGYTF.

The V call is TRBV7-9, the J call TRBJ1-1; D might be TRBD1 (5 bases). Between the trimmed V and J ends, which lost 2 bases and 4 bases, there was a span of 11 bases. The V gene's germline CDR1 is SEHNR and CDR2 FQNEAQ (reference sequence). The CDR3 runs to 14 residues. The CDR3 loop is CASSLIREATEAFF. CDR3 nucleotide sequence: TGTGCCAGCAGCTTAATCAGGGAGGCCACTGAAGCTTTCTTT.

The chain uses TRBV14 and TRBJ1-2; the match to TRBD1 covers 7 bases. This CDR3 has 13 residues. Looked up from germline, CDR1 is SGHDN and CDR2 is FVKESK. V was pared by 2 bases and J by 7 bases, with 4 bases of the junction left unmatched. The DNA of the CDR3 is TGTGCCAGCAGCCAACAACAGGGGTCTGGCTACACCTTC. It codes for CASSQQQGSGYTF.

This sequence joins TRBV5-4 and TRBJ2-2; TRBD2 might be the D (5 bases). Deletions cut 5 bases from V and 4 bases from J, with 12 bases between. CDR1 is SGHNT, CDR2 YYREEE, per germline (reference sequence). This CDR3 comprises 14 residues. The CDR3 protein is CASSTERATGELFF. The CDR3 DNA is TGTGCCAGCAGTACAGAGAGGGCCACCGGGGAGCTGTTTTTT.

The CDR3 loop reads CASSREGVNEKLFF. CDR3 nucleotide sequence: TGCGCCAGCAGTAGAGAGGGGGTTAATGAAAAACTGTTTTTT. The V and J genes are TRBV5-1 and TRBJ1-4; maybe TRBD1 (6 bases). CDR3 length: 14 residues. V dropped 5 bases and J dropped 4 bases, with 12 bases sitting between them. Looked up from germline, CDR1 is SGHRS and CDR2 is YFSETQ.

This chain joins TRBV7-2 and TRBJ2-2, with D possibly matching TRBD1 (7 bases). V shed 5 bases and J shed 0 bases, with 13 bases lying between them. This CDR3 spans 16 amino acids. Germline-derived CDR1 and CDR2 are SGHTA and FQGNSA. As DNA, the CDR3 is TGTGCCAGCAGCCTAGGAGGGGGCACGAACACCGGGGAGCTGTTTTTT. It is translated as CASSLGGGTNTGELFF.

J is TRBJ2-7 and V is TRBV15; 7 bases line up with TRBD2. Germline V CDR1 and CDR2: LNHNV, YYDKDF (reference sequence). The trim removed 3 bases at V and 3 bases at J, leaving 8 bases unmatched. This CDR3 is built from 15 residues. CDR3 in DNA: TGTGCCACCAGCAGGGTCGGGGGGAATCGCTACGAGCAGTACTTC. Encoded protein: CATSRVGGNRYEQYF.

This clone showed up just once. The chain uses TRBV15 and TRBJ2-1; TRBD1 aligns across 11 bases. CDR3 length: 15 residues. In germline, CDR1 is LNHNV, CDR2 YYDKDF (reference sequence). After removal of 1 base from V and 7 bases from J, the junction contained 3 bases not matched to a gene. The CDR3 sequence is CATSRAGTGGNEQFF. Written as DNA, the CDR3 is TGTGCCACCAGCAGAGCCGGGACAGGGGGGAATGAGCAGTTCTTC.

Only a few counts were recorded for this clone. CDR3 nucleotide sequence: TGCGCCAGCAGCTCGATTGGAGGAGAGACCCAGTACTTC. It translates to CASSSIGGETQYF. This chain joins TRBV5-1 and TRBJ2-5; tentative D call: TRBD2 (5 bases). The V and J ends lost 3 bases and 4 bases respectively, with 10 bases between them. CDR1 SGHRS and CDR2 YFSETQ come from the germline V gene. The CDR3 extends over 13 amino acids.

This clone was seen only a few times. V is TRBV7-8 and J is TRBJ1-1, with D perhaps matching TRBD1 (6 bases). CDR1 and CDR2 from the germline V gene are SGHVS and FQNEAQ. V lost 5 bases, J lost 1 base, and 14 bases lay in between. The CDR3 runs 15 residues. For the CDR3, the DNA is TGTGCCAGCAGCATAACCCGGGACAAGAACACTGAAGCTTTCTTT. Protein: CASSITRDKNTEAFF.

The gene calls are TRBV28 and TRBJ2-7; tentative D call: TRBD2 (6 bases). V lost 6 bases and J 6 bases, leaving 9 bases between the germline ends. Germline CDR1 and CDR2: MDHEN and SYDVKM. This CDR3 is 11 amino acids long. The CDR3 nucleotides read TGTGCCAGCAGCGACGGGAGCGAGCAGTACTTC. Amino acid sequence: CASSDGSEQYF.

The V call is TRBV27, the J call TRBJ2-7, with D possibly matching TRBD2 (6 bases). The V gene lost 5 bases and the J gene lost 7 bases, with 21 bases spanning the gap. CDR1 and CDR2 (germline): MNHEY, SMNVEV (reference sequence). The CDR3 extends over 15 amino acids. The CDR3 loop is CASSRRDGRSGEQYF. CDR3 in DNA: TGTGCCAGCAGTCGCCGGGACGGGAGATCAGGGGAGCAGTACTTC.

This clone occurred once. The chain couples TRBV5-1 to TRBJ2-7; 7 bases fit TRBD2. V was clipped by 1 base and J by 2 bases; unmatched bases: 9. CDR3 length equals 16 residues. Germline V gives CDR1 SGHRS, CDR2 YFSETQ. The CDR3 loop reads CASSLRMAGAPYEQYF. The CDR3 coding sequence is TGCGCCAGCAGCTTGCGGATGGCGGGAGCCCCCTACGAGCAGTACTTC.

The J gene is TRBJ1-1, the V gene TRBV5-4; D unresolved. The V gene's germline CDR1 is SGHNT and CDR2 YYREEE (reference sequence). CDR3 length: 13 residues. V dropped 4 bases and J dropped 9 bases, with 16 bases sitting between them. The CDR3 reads CASSPDGRSKAFF. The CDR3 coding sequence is TGTGCCAGCAGCCCTGACGGGAGGTCTAAAGCTTTCTTT.

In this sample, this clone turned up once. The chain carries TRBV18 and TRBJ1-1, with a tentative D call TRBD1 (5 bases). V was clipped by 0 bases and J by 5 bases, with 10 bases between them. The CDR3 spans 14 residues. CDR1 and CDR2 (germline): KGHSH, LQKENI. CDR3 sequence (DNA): TGTGCCAGCTCACCACCAGGGGTCGGTACTGAAGCTTTCTTT. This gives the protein CASSPPGVGTEAFF.

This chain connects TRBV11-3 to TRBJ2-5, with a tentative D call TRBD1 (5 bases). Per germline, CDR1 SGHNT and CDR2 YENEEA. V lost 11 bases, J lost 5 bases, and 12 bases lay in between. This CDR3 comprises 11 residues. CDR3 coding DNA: TGTGCCTTGCCTAAGGGGGAGACCCAGTACTTC. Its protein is CALPKGETQYF.